The clone carrying this TCR beta chain was seen a few times. Its antigen is unknown. 60 Vbeta and 13 Jbeta primers were used in PCR. Here immunoSEQ multiplex PCR was the method, and the copy in TCRdb shows in-frame clones only, minus some. The data contain approximately 180,000 clones, over 60% of them seen just once; the ten biggest clones take up 1.1%. This sample stems from a study of cytomegalovirus exposure and HLA in healthy donors. General observations from the study: Relative to the roughly 700-donor mean, N-insertions were reportedly fewer in an Asian-associated ancestry cluster in a later analysis. Across all donors, roughly uniform sequencing depth was an assumption of the presence/absence analyses.

V lost 2 bases to trimming and J lost 4 bases, with 11 bases between them. The germline gives CDR1 MNHEY, CDR2 SVGAGI. CDR3 size: 14 residues. The specimen sequenced was PBMCs. V usage is TRBV6-5 and J usage is TRBJ1-1, with D perhaps matching TRBD1 (6 bases). This TCR derives from a woman aged 35 to 49 in good health and CMV-seronegative. As DNA, the CDR3 is TGTGCCAGCAGTTACACAGGGAGCCGCACTGAAGCTTTCTTT. It specifies CASSYTGSRTEAFF.